One and the same sample provided the 12 T cell receptor beta chains below, sequenced in a study of T cells after yellow fever vaccination. One entry per CDR3 protein, called by TCRdb with MiXCR from the 5' RACE reads. Of about 340,000 distinct CDR3 sequences in the sample, approximately 12% were seen once. The sequencing here drew on CD4+ T cells sorted from PBMCs, taken 15 days after the yellow fever booster vaccination. All receptors come from a man aged 18 to 29 who received the YFV17D yellow fever vaccine.

The chain combines TRBV21-1 with TRBJ2-7; the DNA was not used to check the table's D call, TRBD2. TRBV21-1 is a listed pseudogene. This CDR3 has 16 amino acids. Written as DNA, the CDR3 is TGTGCCAGCAGCAACAGGGTACAGGCCCCCCGGGGCGAGCAGTACGTC. Its translation: CASSNRVQAPRGEQYV.

This clonotype was observed a handful of times. The V gene is TRBV4-2, the J gene TRBJ1-4; D unclear. This CDR3 comprises 15 residues. V lost 0 bases and J 5 bases, leaving 10 bases between the germline ends. Germline CDR1 and CDR2: LGHNA and YNFKEQ. The DNA for the CDR3 is TGTGCCAGCAGCCAAGATCGGTCAGACAATGAAAAACTGTTTTTT. This codes for CASSQDRSDNEKLFF.

The J gene is TRBJ1-2, the V gene TRBV7-2, with TRBD1 identical over 8 bases. This CDR3 comprises 14 residues. Trimming at V came to 8 bases and at J to 6 bases, leaving 11 bases not matched to a gene. CDR1 and CDR2 from the germline V gene are SGHTA and FQGNSA. The CDR3 region is CASRLPGQVNGYTF. CDR3 nucleotide sequence: TGTGCCAGCCGACTACCGGGACAGGTCAATGGCTACACCTTC.

V gene TRBV7-2 combines with J gene TRBJ2-1, with 13 bases matching TRBD2. V shed 4 bases, J shed 2 bases, and the junction held 14 bases outside the gene matches. From germline, CDR1 is SGHTA and CDR2 FQGNSA. The CDR3 consists of 20 residues. The CDR3 loop is CASSSPNGTSGVHPYNEQFF. The CDR3 DNA reads as TGTGCCAGCAGCTCCCCGAACGGGACTAGCGGGGTCCATCCCTACAATGAGCAGTTCTTC.

The CDR3 nucleotides read TGTGCCAGCAGCTTGTATCAGTTAGCGTCCTACGAGCAGTACGTC. Translation: CASSLYQLASYEQYV. V usage is TRBV5-6 and J usage is TRBJ2-7; D is possibly TRBD2 (5 bases). CDR1 and CDR2 (germline): SGHDT, YYEEEE. This CDR3 spans 15 amino acids. V lost 1 base and J lost 1, with 12 bases in between.

This clonotype was seen only a few times. V gene TRBV5-1 combines with J gene TRBJ2-5; D remains unclear. Germline CDR1 SGHRS, CDR2 YFSETQ. The CDR3 totals 15 residues. Trimming shortened V by 0 bases and J by 2 bases, and 11 bases separated the two germline ends. The CDR3, as DNA: TGCGCCAGCAGCTTGGACCTGGGTCGACAAGAGACCCAGTACTTC. Protein sequence: CASSLDLGRQETQYF.

This chain connects TRBV7-2 to TRBJ2-3, with 7 bases matching TRBD2. CDR1 is SGHTA and CDR2 is FQGNSA in the germline V gene. The trim removed 8 bases at V and 1 base at J, leaving 6 bases unmatched. The CDR3 sequence is 14 residues long. DNA of the CDR3: TGTGCCAGCTATGATGCGGGGGGCACAGATACGCAGTATTTT. Translated, it gives CASYDAGGTDTQYF.

V gene TRBV5-1 combines with J gene TRBJ1-1; no clear D. The CDR3 is 14 amino acids. With 0 bases removed from V and 7 bases from J, the gap between germline ends came to 13 bases. The V gene's germline CDR1 is SGHRS and CDR2 YFSETQ. The CDR3 DNA reads TGCGCCAGCAGCTTGGAGGCGGGGTCGAGTGAAGCTTTCTTT. This encodes CASSLEAGSSEAFF. The whole variable domain, remainder taken from reference TRBV5-1 and TRBJ1-1, is KAGVTQTPRYLIKTRGQQVTLSCSPISGHRSVSWYQQTPGQGLQFLFEYFSETQRNKGNFPGRFSGRQFSNSRSEMNVSTLELGDSALYLCASSLEAGSSEAFFGQGTRLTVV.

J is TRBJ2-1 and V is TRBV5-1, with 7 bases that match TRBD1. CDR1 and CDR2 from the germline V gene are SGHRS and YFSETQ. The CDR3 loop spans 15 amino acids. V lost 0 bases to trimming and J lost 4 bases; unmatched junction nucleotides: 4. CDR3 sequence reads: CASSLEGAVYNEQFF. DNA for the CDR3: TGCGCCAGCAGCTTGGAGGGGGCGGTTTACAATGAGCAGTTCTTC.

This clonotype was recorded a few times. This chain joins TRBV7-7 and TRBJ2-1; 8 bases are a match to TRBD1. V lost 4 bases, J lost 4 bases, and 3 bases stayed unmatched. The CDR3 totals 14 residues. Germline V lookup: CDR1 SSHAT, CDR2 FNYEAQ (reference sequence). CDR3 nucleotides: TGTGCCAGCAGCTCCGGACAGGGATACAATGAGCAGTTCTTC. Protein product: CASSSGQGYNEQFF. Complete variable domain (other parts from reference TRBV7-7 and TRBJ2-1): GAGVSQSPRYKVTKRGQDVTLRCDPISSHATLYWYQQALGQGPEFLTYFNYEAQPDKSGLPSDRFSAERPEGSISTLTIQRTEQRDSAMYRCASSSGQGYNEQFFGPGTRLTVL.

This clonotype has more than one count but fewer than ten. The chain uses TRBV4-2 and TRBJ2-4, with a tentative D call TRBD1 (5 bases). Trimming took 1 base from V and 0 from J, leaving 19 bases between them. The CDR3 runs 19 residues. The V gene's germline CDR1 is LGHNA and CDR2 YNFKEQ. CDR3 DNA: TGTGCCAGCAGCCAAGCGGGCAGGGTAACAAAACTAGCCAAAAACATTCAGTACTTC. This codes for CASSQAGRVTKLAKNIQYF.

This clonotype was seen more than once but under ten times. The chain carries TRBV24-1 and TRBJ2-1; no clear D. Germline V gene data show CDR1 as KGHDR and CDR2 as SFDVKD. The V end was cut by 2 bases, the J end by 5 bases, with 6 bases between. This CDR3 is built from 13 residues. The CDR3 DNA sequence: TGTGCCACCAGTGATTATGGGGACAATGAGCAGTTCTTC. Encoded protein: CATSDYGDNEQFF.